This TCR beta chain originates from a study of naive CD8 T cells in extremely preterm neonates. Assay used: immunoSEQ multiplex PCR; TCRdb lists only in-frame clones, some missing. The sample lists about 4,900 clones, about 97% occurring once. Deliveries were elective term cesareans at roughly 35-41 weeks, with no labor or membrane rupture. Comments on this clone: Its cognate antigen is unknown.

Broader study findings: Shared CDR3 nucleotide sequences: preterm roughly 2.7%, term approximately 0.43%, children about 0.029%, adults about 0.0095%.

Germline V gene lookup returns CDR1 LNHDA and CDR2 SQIVND (reference sequence). The CDR3 has 13 amino acids. Trimming removed 5 bases from V and 3 bases from J, with 10 bases in between. The clonotype comes from a newborn in good health. The sample taken for sequencing was naive CD8+ T cells from cord blood. The rearrangement uses TRBV19 and TRBJ1-1; a weak D match, TRBD1 (6 bases). The CDR3 nucleotides are TGTGCCAGTAGTCAGGGGCTCTACACTGAAGCTTTCTTT. It specifies CASSQGLYTEAFF.